This TCR beta chain was found in a study of blood T cell repertoires in COVID-19. Study-wide context: Nucleic acid was either cDNA or gDNA, and it came from T cells, B-cell-depleted T cells, or PBMCs.

The CDR3 totals 16 residues. The V gene's germline CDR1 is KGHSH and CDR2 LQKENI. V shed 5 bases, J shed 3 bases, and the junction held 12 bases outside the gene matches. Original methodology: By means of reference gene primer amplification, nucleated cell counts were estimated. Some clones are missing from TCRdb's copy, which holds only in-frame ones; the method was immunoSEQ multiplex PCR. That table supplies the V and J calls and clone size; D and trimming were determined from the DNA. There are approximately 140,000 clones in the sample; around 87% occur only once, and approximately 1.3% lies in the top ten. Enrolled through a virtual design, the participants were between 18 and 89 years of age and came from under 30 US areas.

The chain combines TRBV18 with TRBJ2-5; 7 nucleotides match TRBD2. Sequencing was carried out using PBMCs or T cells enriched from blood (not recorded which). This clonotype originated in a woman aged 30 to 39 with acute COVID-19. The CDR3 coding sequence is TGTGCCAGCTCAACGGATTACTACCGGGGGGAAGAGACCCAGTACTTC. Its protein product is CASSTDYYRGEETQYF.